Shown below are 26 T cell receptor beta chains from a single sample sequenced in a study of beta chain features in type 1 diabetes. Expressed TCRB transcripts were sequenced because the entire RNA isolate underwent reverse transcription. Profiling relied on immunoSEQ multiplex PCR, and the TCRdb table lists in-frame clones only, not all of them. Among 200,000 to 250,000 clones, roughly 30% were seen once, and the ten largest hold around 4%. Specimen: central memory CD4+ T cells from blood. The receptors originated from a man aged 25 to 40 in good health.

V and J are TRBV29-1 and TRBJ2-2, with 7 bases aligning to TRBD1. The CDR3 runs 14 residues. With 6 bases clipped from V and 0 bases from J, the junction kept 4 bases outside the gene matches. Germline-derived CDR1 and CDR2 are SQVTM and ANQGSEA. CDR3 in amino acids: CSVTGTANTGELFF. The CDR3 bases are TGCAGCGTAACCGGGACAGCGAACACCGGGGAGCTGTTTTTT.

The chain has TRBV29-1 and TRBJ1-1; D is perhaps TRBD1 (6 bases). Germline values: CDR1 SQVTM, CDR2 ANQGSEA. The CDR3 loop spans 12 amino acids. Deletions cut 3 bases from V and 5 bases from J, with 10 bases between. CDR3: CSVDRGKTEAFF. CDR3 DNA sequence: TGCAGCGTTGACAGGGGTAAAACTGAAGCTTTCTTT.

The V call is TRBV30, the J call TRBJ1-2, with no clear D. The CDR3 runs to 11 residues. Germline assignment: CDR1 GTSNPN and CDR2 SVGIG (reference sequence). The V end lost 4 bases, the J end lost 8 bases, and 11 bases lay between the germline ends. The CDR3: CAWNDYGGYTF. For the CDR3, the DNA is TGTGCCTGGAATGATTATGGGGGCTACACCTTC.

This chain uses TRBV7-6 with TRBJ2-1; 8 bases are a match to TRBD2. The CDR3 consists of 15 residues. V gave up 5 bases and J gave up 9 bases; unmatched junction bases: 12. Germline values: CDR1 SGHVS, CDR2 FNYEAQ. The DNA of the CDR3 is TGTGCCAGCAGCGGGCCGGGACTAGAGGTCGTTGAGCAGTTCTTC. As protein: CASSGPGLEVVEQFF.

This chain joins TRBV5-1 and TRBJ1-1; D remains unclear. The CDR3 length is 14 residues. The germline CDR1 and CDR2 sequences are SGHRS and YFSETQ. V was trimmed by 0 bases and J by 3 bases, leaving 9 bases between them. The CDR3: CASSLGYEYTEAFF. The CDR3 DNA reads TGCGCCAGCAGCTTGGGCTACGAGTACACTGAAGCTTTCTTT. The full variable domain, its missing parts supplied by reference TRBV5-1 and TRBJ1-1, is KAGVTQTPRYLIKTRGQQVTLSCSPISGHRSVSWYQQTPGQGLQFLFEYFSETQRNKGNFPGRFSGRQFSNSRSEMNVSTLELGDSALYLCASSLGYEYTEAFFGQGTRLTVV.

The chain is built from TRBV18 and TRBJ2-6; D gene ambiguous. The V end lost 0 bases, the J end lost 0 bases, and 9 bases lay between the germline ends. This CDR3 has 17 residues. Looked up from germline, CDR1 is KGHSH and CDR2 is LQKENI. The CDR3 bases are TGTGCCAGCTCACCACCGCGGACCCCCTCTGGGGCCAACGTCCTGACTTTC. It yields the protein CASSPPRTPSGANVLTF.

DNA of the CDR3: TGTGCCTGGCACCGGGACAGGGCCTATGGCTACACCTTC. It is translated as CAWHRDRAYGYTF. The chain joins TRBV30 to TRBJ1-2; 9 bases fit TRBD1. CDR3 length equals 13 residues. Germline trimming cut 5 bases from V and 4 bases from J; bases unmatched to any gene: 5. Per germline, CDR1 GTSNPN and CDR2 SVGIG (reference sequence).

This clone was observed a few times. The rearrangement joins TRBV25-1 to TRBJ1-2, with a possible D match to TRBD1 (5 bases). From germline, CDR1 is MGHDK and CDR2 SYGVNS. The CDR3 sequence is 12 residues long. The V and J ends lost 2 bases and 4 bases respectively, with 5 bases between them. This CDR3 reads CASSEGGYGYTF. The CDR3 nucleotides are TGTGCCAGCAGTGAAGGGGGCTATGGCTACACCTTC.

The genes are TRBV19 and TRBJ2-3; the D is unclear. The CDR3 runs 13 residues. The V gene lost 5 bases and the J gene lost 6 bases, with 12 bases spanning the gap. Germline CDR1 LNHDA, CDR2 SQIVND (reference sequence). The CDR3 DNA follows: TGTGCCAGTAGTTTCCAGGACGGGGATACGCAGTATTTT. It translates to CASSFQDGDTQYF.

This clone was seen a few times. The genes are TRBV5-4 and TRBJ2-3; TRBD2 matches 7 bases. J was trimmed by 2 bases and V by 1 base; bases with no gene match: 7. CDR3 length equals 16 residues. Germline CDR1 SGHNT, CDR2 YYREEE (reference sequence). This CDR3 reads CASSLPKRGNTDTQYF. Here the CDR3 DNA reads TGTGCCAGCAGCTTGCCGAAGCGGGGAAACACAGATACGCAGTATTTT.

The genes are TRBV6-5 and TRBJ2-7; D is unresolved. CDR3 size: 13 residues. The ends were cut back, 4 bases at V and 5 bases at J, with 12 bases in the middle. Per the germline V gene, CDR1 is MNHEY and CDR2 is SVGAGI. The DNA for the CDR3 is TGTGCCAGCAGTTCCCCGGCGTCCCACGAGCAGTACTTC. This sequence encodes CASSSPASHEQYF.

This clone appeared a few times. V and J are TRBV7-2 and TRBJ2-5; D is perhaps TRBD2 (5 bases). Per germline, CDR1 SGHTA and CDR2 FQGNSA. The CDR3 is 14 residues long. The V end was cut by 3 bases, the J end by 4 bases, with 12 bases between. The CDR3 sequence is CASSFSGGGETQYF. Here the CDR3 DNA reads TGTGCCAGCAGCTTTTCCGGAGGAGGAGAGACCCAGTACTTC.

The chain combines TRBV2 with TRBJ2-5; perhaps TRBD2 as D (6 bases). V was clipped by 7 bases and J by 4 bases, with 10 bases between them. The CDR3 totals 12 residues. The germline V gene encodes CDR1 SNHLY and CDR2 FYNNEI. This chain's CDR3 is CASKRGGETQYF. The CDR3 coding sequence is TGTGCCAGCAAGAGGGGAGGAGAGACCCAGTACTTC.

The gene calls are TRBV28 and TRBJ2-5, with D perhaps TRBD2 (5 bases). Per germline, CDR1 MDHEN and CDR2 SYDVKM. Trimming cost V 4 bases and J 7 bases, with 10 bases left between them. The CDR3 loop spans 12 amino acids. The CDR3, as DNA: TGTGCCAGCAGTTCCGGAGGAGGGACCCAGTACTTC. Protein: CASSSGGGTQYF.

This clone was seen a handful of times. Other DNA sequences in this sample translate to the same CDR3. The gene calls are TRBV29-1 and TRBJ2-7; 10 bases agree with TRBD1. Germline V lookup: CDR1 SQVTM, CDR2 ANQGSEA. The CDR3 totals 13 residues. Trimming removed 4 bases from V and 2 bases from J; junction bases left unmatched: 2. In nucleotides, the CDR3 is TGCAGCGTTGTGGGACAGGGGCCCTACGAGCAGTACTTC. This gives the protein CSVVGQGPYEQYF.

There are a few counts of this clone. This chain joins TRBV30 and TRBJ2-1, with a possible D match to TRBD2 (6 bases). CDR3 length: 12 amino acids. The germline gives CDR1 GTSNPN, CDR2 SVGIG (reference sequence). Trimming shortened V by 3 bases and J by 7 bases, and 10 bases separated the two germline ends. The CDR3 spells CAWRGGWNEQFF. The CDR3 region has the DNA TGTGCCTGGAGAGGAGGGTGGAATGAGCAGTTCTTC.

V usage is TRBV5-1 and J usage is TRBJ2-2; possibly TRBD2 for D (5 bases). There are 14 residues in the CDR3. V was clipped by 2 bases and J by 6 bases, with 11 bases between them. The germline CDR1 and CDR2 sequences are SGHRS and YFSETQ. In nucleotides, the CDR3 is TGCGCCAGCAGCTTAGCGGTCGGGGCCGGGGAGCTGTTTTTT. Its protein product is CASSLAVGAGELFF.

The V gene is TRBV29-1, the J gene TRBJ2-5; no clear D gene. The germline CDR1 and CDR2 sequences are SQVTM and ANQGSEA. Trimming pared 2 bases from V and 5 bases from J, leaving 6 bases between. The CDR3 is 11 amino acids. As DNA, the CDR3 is TGCAGCGTTGAATATCCGGAGACCCAGTACTTC. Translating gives CSVEYPETQYF.

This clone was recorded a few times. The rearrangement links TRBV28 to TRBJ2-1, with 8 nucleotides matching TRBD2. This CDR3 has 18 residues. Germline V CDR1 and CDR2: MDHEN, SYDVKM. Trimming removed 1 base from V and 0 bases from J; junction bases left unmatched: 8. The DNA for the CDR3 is TGTGCCAGCAGTTTATCCCCGGGACTAGGGAGCTCCTACAATGAGCAGTTCTTC. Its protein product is CASSLSPGLGSSYNEQFF.

The DNA for the CDR3 is TGTGCCATCACCACAGCGGAGAGCTCCTACAATGAGCAGTTCTTC. As protein: CAITTAESSYNEQFF. J is TRBJ2-1 and V is TRBV6-6; D perhaps matches TRBD2 (5 bases). Germline values: CDR1 MNHNY, CDR2 SVGAGI (reference sequence). The V and J ends lost 10 bases and 0 bases respectively, with 16 bases between them. CDR3 length: 15 amino acids.

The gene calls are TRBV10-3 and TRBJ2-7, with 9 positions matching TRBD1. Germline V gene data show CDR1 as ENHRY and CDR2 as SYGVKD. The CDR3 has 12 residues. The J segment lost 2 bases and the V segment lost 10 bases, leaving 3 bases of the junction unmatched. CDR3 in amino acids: CATGQGTYEQYF. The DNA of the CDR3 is TGTGCCACTGGACAGGGGACCTACGAGCAGTACTTC.

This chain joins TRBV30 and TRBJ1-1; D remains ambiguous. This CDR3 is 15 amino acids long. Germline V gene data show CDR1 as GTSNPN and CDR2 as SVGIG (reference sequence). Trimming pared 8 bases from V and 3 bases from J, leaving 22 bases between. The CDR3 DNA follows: TGTGCCGGGTACTTAAAGGCGGTGAAGGACACTGAAGCTTTCTTT. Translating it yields CAGYLKAVKDTEAFF.

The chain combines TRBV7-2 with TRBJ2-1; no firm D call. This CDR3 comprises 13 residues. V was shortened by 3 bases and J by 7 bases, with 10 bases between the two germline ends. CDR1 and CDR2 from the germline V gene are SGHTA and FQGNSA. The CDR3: CASSLGWTNEQFF. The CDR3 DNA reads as TGTGCCAGCAGCTTGGGCTGGACGAATGAGCAGTTCTTC.

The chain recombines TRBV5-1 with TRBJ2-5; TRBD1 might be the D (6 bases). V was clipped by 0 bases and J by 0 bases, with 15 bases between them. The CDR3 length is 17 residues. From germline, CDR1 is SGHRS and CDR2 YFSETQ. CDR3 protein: CASSLGIGGLYQETQYF. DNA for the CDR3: TGCGCCAGCAGCTTGGGTATTGGGGGCCTCTACCAAGAGACCCAGTACTTC.

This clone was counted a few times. The CDR3, as DNA: TGCAGTGCTCCGGGACAGTTCGAGCAGTACTTC. Protein product: CSAPGQFEQYF. The chain is built from TRBV20-1 and TRBJ2-7, with 7 positions matching TRBD1. Germline CDR1 DFQATT, CDR2 SNEGSKA (reference sequence). This CDR3 region has 11 residues. V trimming: 5 bases; J trimming: 6 bases; junction bases outside the gene matches: 4.

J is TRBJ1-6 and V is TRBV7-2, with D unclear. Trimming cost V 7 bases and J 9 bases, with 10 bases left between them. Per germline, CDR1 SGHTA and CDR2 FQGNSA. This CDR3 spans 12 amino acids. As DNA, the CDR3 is TGTGCCAGCAACAAAGAGGGTTCACCCCTCCACTTT. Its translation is CASNKEGSPLHF.